Listed here are 6 T cell receptor beta chains from one sample, sequenced in a study of blood T cell repertoires in COVID-19. Using immunoSEQ multiplex PCR, the repertoire was profiled, and TCRdb retains in-frame clones only, with some absent. Of roughly 58,000 clones listed, about 75% are singletons. The sequencing input was peripheral blood. The receptors stem from a man aged 45-65 years with active or convalescent COVID-19.

The V and J genes are TRBV18 and TRBJ1-5; D call uncertain. Trimming stripped 5 bases from V and 3 bases from J, with 8 bases between. CDR1 and CDR2 from the germline V gene are KGHSH and LQKENI. The CDR3 runs to 13 residues. CDR3 sequence: CASSTEANQPQHF. The CDR3 nucleotides are TGTGCCAGCTCAACAGAAGCCAATCAGCCCCAGCATTTT.

This clone was counted a few times. The chain combines TRBV14 with TRBJ2-5; D might be TRBD1 (5 bases). The germline V and J ends were trimmed by 4 bases and 3 bases, with 9 bases remaining between them. The CDR3 totals 13 residues. The germline gives CDR1 SGHDN, CDR2 FVKESK. The CDR3 is CASSRDRKETQYF. CDR3 nucleotide sequence: TGTGCCAGCAGCCGCGACAGAAAAGAGACCCAGTACTTC.

The gene calls are TRBV5-1 and TRBJ2-1, with a tentative D call TRBD2 (6 bases). V was trimmed by 4 bases and J by 6 bases, leaving 23 bases between them. CDR1 and CDR2 (germline): SGHRS, YFSETQ. The CDR3 spans 17 residues. The CDR3 loop reads CASSLNPPGGATNEQFF. CDR3 in DNA: TGCGCCAGCAGCCTAAACCCCCCGGGCGGGGCGACCAATGAGCAGTTCTTC.

The chain is built from TRBV6-1 and TRBJ2-5; 7 nucleotides align to TRBD2. The CDR3 is 14 residues long. CDR1 is MNHNS, CDR2 SASEGT, per germline. V dropped 2 bases and J dropped 5; count of bases not matched to a gene: 5. The CDR3 DNA reads as TGTGCCAGCAGTGAATCTGGGGGAGGGGAGACCCAGTACTTC. It encodes CASSESGGGETQYF.

This clone came up once. J is TRBJ1-2 and V is TRBV11-2; the D gene is possibly TRBD1 (5 bases). The CDR3 has 13 amino acids. The V and J ends lost 5 bases and 3 bases respectively, with 10 bases between them. In germline, CDR1 is SGHAT, CDR2 FQNNGV. The DNA for the CDR3 is TGTGCCAGCAGCCCCACAGGAGACTATGGCTACACCTTC. Its translation is CASSPTGDYGYTF.

The V and J genes are TRBV30 and TRBJ1-3; D gene uncertain. Germline V gene sequence: CDR1 GTSNPN, CDR2 SVGIG (reference sequence). V lost 2 bases and J lost 4, with 9 bases in between. The CDR3 sequence is 13 residues long. The chain's CDR3 is CAWSRNGGNTIYF. CDR3 bases: TGTGCCTGGAGTCGAAATGGCGGAAACACCATATATTTT.